The 21 T cell receptor beta chains in this list originate from one sample, sequenced in a study of shared clonotypes between healthy human individuals. Naive CD8 cells lacked CD45RO and underwent positive selection for CCR7, leaving out terminally differentiated effector memory CD45RA+ cells. The data were produced by immunoSEQ multiplex PCR, yet TCRdb's version contains in-frame clones alone and is incomplete. The data contain about 1,800,000 clones, 85% to 95% of them singletons. Sequencing was done on a sample of naive CD8+ T cells sorted from blood. These receptors were collected from a man aged 18 to 30 in good health.

J is TRBJ1-1 and V is TRBV13; D may be TRBD1 (6 bases). The CDR3 runs 13 residues. Trimming removed 5 bases at V and 0 bases at J, with 7 bases between. The germline gives CDR1 PRHDT, CDR2 FYEKMQ (reference sequence). DNA of the CDR3: TGTGCCAGCAGCCGGACAGTGAACACTGAAGCTTTCTTT. Encoded protein: CASSRTVNTEAFF.

The chain is built from TRBV18 and TRBJ2-7; D tentatively reads TRBD1 or TRBD2 (5 bases each). Trimming took off 6 bases at V and 2 bases at J, with 17 bases between the two ends. The germline V gene encodes CDR1 KGHSH and CDR2 LQKENI. This CDR3 spans 15 amino acids. CDR3 nucleotide sequence: TGTGCCAGCTCTATGGGGGAATCGAACCCCTACGAGCAGTACTTC. Protein sequence: CASSMGESNPYEQYF.

This clone has more than one count but fewer than ten. This rearrangement joins TRBV19 to TRBJ2-2, with D unresolved. Trimming took off 5 bases at V and 4 bases at J, with 2 bases between the two ends. Germline CDR1 and CDR2: LNHDA and SQIVND (reference sequence). There are 11 residues in the CDR3. CDR3 nucleotides: TGTGCCAGTAGTTTCACCGGGGAGCTGTTTTTT. It translates to CASSFTGELFF.

The chain has TRBV9 and TRBJ2-2; the D is unclear. Germline CDR1 SGDLS, CDR2 YYNGEE. This CDR3 comprises 14 residues. Between the trimmed V and J ends, which lost 3 bases and 5 bases, there was a span of 11 bases. In nucleotides, the CDR3 is TGTGCCAGCAGCGGATCGACGGGTACCGGGGAGCTGTTTTTT. This translates into CASSGSTGTGELFF.

The chain links TRBV7-6 to TRBJ2-7; possibly TRBD1 for D (6 bases). The V end was cut by 5 bases, the J end by 4 bases, with 12 bases between. This CDR3 spans 13 amino acids. CDR1 and CDR2 from the germline V gene are SGHVS and FNYEAQ. Here the CDR3 reads CASSQATGYEQYF. The CDR3 DNA reads TGTGCCAGCAGCCAAGCGACAGGATACGAGCAGTACTTC.

On this clone itself: This specimen includes other DNA sequences encoding the same CDR3. The chain uses TRBV19 and TRBJ2-7; D is uncertain. CDR3 length: 13 amino acids. Trimming cost V 2 bases and J 1 base, with 6 bases left between them. From germline, CDR1 is LNHDA and CDR2 SQIVND (reference sequence). The CDR3 loop reads CASSISSSYEQYF. The CDR3 DNA is TGTGCCAGTAGTATATCCTCGTCCTACGAGCAGTACTTC.

The genes are TRBV7-9 and TRBJ1-2; D remains unclear. Trimming stripped 4 bases from V and 12 bases from J, with 15 bases between. In germline, CDR1 is SEHNR, CDR2 FQNEAQ (reference sequence). The CDR3 has 12 amino acids. The CDR3 nucleotides read TGTGCCAGCAGCTATCCCTCCTACGGCAACACCTTC. It specifies CASSYPSYGNTF.

In the case of this clone: The junction differs from germline at one of its ends, possibly a read error. The genes are TRBV7-3 and TRBJ2-1; either TRBD1 or TRBD2 may supply D (5 bases each). The CDR3 runs 13 residues. CDR1 SGHTA and CDR2 FQGTGA come from the germline V gene. The CDR3 DNA reads TGTGCCAGCAGCTTAAGTCCGGGGCACCCCGGTATCTTC. Protein: CASSLSPGHPGIF.

This sequence joins TRBV27 and TRBJ1-2; D gene uncertain. The germline V and J ends were trimmed by 3 bases and 4 bases, with 9 bases remaining between them. The CDR3 loop spans 13 amino acids. From germline, CDR1 is MNHEY and CDR2 SMNVEV (reference sequence). The CDR3 sequence is CASSFNSGYGYTF. The CDR3, as DNA: TGTGCCAGCAGTTTTAACTCAGGCTATGGCTACACCTTC.

CDR3 DNA sequence: TGTGCCAGCAGTGATACTAGCGGAGGGCTCCACGAGCAGTACTTC. The encoded protein is CASSDTSGGLHEQYF. The chain employs TRBV6-1 and TRBJ2-7; TRBD2 matches 8 bases. After removal of 3 bases from V and 5 bases from J, the junction contained 9 bases not matched to a gene. Germline V CDR1 and CDR2: MNHNS, SASEGT. CDR3 length: 15 residues.

The chain recombines TRBV30 with TRBJ2-3, with D perhaps matching TRBD1 or TRBD2 (5 bases each). This CDR3 spans 14 amino acids. Trimming cost V 4 bases and J 1 base, with 12 bases left between them. The germline gives CDR1 GTSNPN, CDR2 SVGIG (reference sequence). CDR3 protein: CAWNAGAGTDTQYF. The CDR3 nucleotides are TGTGCCTGGAACGCCGGGGCCGGCACAGATACGCAGTATTTT.

A note on this clone: Other DNA variants within this sample encode the same CDR3. This rearrangement joins TRBV13 to TRBJ2-1, with a weak D call TRBD2 (6 bases). V lost 4 bases, J lost 5 bases, and 9 bases lay in between. There are 13 residues in the CDR3. CDR1 is PRHDT, CDR2 FYEKMQ, per germline (reference sequence). The CDR3 DNA reads TGTGCCAGCAGCTCGGGACTGGACAATGAGCAGTTCTTC. Protein product: CASSSGLDNEQFF.

The chain carries TRBV9 and TRBJ2-1; 7 bases map to TRBD2. The CDR3 covers 17 residues. Germline V CDR1 and CDR2: SGDLS, YYNGEE. The junction had 12 bases not matched to a gene; V was cut back by 2 bases and J by 4 bases. In DNA, the CDR3 is TGTGCCAGCAGCGTCCACGAGACTAGCTCCATTTACAATGAGCAGTTCTTC. Translation gives CASSVHETSSIYNEQFF.

The rearrangement uses TRBV5-5 and TRBJ2-5; 10 bases map to TRBD2. The length of the CDR3 is 14 residues. Germline CDR1 reads SGHKS; CDR2 reads YYEKEE (reference sequence). The J segment lost 5 bases and the V segment lost 0 bases, leaving 1 base of the junction unmatched. The CDR3 region has the DNA TGTGCCAGCAGCTTGGGGGGACTAGCGGAGACCCAGTACTTC. Translated: CASSLGGLAETQYF.

This chain connects TRBV6-5 to TRBJ1-2; D ambiguous. The germline V and J ends were trimmed by 4 bases and 0 bases, with 12 bases remaining between them. The CDR3 has 15 amino acids. The germline gives CDR1 MNHEY, CDR2 SVGAGI. CDR3 nucleotide sequence: TGTGCCAGCAGTTTGCGGGCGGTAGCTAACTATGGCTACACCTTC. Its translation is CASSLRAVANYGYTF.

To note about this clone: Additional DNA sequences in this sample encode the identical CDR3. The J gene is TRBJ1-1, the V gene TRBV4-1; D remains ambiguous. The CDR3 has 13 residues. Trimming took 2 bases from V and 1 from J, leaving 5 bases between them. Germline V gene lookup returns CDR1 MGHRA and CDR2 YSYEKL. CDR3 sequence reads: CASSQTRNTEAFF. The CDR3 bases are TGCGCCAGCAGCCAAACTAGGAACACTGAAGCTTTCTTT.

This clone was seen only once. The J gene is TRBJ2-4, the V gene TRBV7-2; 7 bases agree with TRBD2. The CDR3 contains 16 residues. Losses at the gene ends were 0 bases for V and 4 bases for J; bases not matched to a gene: 6. Germline CDR1 is SGHTA and CDR2 is FQGNSA. The CDR3 sequence: CASSLASGERKNIQYF. Here the CDR3 DNA reads TGTGCCAGCAGCTTAGCGAGCGGGGAAAGGAAAAACATTCAGTACTTC.

This clone was observed a single time. J is TRBJ2-1 and V is TRBV7-9; 7 nucleotides match TRBD1. CDR1 and CDR2 (germline): SEHNR, FQNEAQ (reference sequence). This CDR3 contains 18 residues. J gave up 0 bases and V 0 bases, and 8 bases lay outside the gene matches. The CDR3 protein is CASSLAPGQSSSYNEQFF. In nucleotides, the CDR3 is TGTGCCAGCAGCTTAGCCCCGGGACAGTCGAGCTCCTACAATGAGCAGTTCTTC. The whole variable domain, remainder taken from reference TRBV7-9 and TRBJ2-1, is DTGVSQNPRHKITKRGQNVTFRCDPISEHNRLYWYRQTLGQGPEFLTYFQNEAQLEKSRLLSDRFSAERPKGSFSTLEIQRTEQGDSAMYLCASSLAPGQSSSYNEQFFGPGTRLTVL.

This clone has just one count. The V and J genes are TRBV9 and TRBJ1-1, with TRBD1 matching 9 bases. Germline V gene sequence: CDR1 SGDLS, CDR2 YYNGEE. The CDR3 totals 14 residues. V trimming: 3 bases; J trimming: 5 bases; junction bases outside the gene matches: 5. The CDR3 sequence: CASSAWDRATEAFF. The CDR3 coding sequence is TGTGCCAGCAGCGCCTGGGACAGGGCTACTGAAGCTTTCTTT. The variable domain in full, completed from reference TRBV9 and TRBJ1-1, reads DSGVTQTPKHLITATGQRVTLRCSPRSGDLSVYWYQQSLDQGLQFLIQYYNGEERAKGNILERFSAQQFPDLHSELNLSSLELGDSALYFCASSAWDRATEAFFGQGTRLTVV.

CDR3 DNA: TGTGCCTGGACAGGGCCTAATGAAAAACTGTTTTTT. It is translated as CAWTGPNEKLFF. The gene calls are TRBV30 and TRBJ1-4; the D gene is possibly TRBD1 (5 bases). The CDR3 totals 12 residues. V lost 4 bases and J lost 3, with 6 bases in between. Germline lookup yields CDR1 GTSNPN and CDR2 SVGIG (reference sequence).

A note on this clone: The same CDR3 can be traced to other DNA sequences in this sample. J is TRBJ2-5 and V is TRBV6-5; 9 bases match TRBD2. CDR1 MNHEY and CDR2 SVGAGI come from the germline V gene. V lost 1 base, J lost 5 bases, and 2 bases stayed unmatched. The length of the CDR3 is 14 residues. The CDR3 here is CASSYLAGGETQYF. Written as DNA, the CDR3 is TGTGCCAGCAGTTACTTGGCGGGGGGGGAGACCCAGTACTTC.